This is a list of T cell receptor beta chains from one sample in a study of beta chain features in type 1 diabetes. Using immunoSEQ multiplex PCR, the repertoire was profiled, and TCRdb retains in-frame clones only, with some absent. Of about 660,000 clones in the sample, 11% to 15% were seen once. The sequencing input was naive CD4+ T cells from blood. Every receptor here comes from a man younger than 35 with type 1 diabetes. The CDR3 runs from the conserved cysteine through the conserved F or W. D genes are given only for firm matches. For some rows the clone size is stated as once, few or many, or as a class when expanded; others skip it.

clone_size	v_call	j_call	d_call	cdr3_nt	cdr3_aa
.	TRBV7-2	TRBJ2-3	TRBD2	TGTGCCAGCAGCTTAGTGTCTAGCGGGACAGATACGCAGTATTTT	CASSLVSSGTDTQYF
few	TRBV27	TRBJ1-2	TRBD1	TGTGCCAGCAGCCGTGCCGGGACAGGGAAGGGCTACACCTTC	CASSRAGTGKGYTF
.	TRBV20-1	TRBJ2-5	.	TGCAGTGCTACCGAGTGGGAGACCCAGTACTTC	CSATEWETQYF
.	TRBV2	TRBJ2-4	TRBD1	TGTGCCAGCAGTGAACAGGGGGCGACCAAAAACATTCAGTACTTC	CASSEQGATKNIQYF
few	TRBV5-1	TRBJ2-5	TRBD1	TGCGCCAGCAGCCCGAGGACAGGAGGTGACGAGACCCAGTACTTC	CASSPRTGGDETQYF
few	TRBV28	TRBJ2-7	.	TGTGCCAGCAGGCCCCTCGGGGCTAGTAGCACCTACGAGCAGTACTTC	CASRPLGASSTYEQYF
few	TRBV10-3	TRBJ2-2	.	TGTGCCATCAGTGAACGGCTATCAGACACCGGGGAGCTGTTTTTT	CAISERLSDTGELFF
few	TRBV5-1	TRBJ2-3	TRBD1	TGCGCCAGCAGCCCGGGACAGGGGACAGATACGCAGTATTTT	CASSPGQGTDTQYF
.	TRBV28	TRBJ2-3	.	TGTGCCAGCAGTCCAGCCTTGGGGACGCAGTATTTT	CASSPALGTQYF
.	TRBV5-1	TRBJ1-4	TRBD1	TGCGCCAGCAGCTGGGGGACGACAGGGAACGATGAAAAACTGTTTTTT	CASSWGTTGNDEKLFF
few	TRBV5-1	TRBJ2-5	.	TGCGCCAGCAGCTTGGGCAGGGAAGGAGAGACCCAGTACTTC	CASSLGREGETQYF
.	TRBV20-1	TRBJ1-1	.	TGCAGTGCTAGAGATCGTGTGGGGGCTTTCTTT	CSARDRVGAFF
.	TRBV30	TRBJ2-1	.	TGTGCCTGGGTTAGGCGCCGGACCTACAATGAGCAGTTCTTC	CAWVRRRTYNEQFF
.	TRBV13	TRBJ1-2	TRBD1	TGTGCCAGCAGCTTCTGGCAGGGGGCAAATGGCTACACCTTC	CASSFWQGANGYTF
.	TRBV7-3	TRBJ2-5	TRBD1	TGTGCCAGCAGCTTTACAGGGGGCCAAGAGACCCAGTACTTC	CASSFTGGQETQYF
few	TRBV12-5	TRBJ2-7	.	TGTGCTAGTGCTGCAGCATACGAGCAGTACTTC	CASAAAYEQYF
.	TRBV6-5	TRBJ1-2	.	TGTGCCAGCACCCGCGGGGGCAATGGCTACACCTTC	CASTRGGNGYTF
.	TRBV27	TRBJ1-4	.	TGTGCCAGCAGTTTCGGGGGGGCCGGTAATGAAAAACTGTTTTTT	CASSFGGAGNEKLFF
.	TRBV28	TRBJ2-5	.	TGTGCCAGCAGTTCCGTGGCCCTGCAAGAGACCCAGTACTTC	CASSSVALQETQYF
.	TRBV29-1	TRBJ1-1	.	TGCTCGTCCGGACAGTCCAGGAGTGAAGCTTTCTTT	CSSGQSRSEAFF
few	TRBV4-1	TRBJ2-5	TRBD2	TGCGCCAGCAGCGTGCAAGGACTAGCGAAAGAGACCCAGTACTTC	CASSVQGLAKETQYF
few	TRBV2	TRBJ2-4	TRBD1	TGTGCCAGCACCGGGACAGGAGGAAACATTCAGTACTTC	CASTGTGGNIQYF
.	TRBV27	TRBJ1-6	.	TGTGCCAGCAGTTTATACCCAGGGTTAGCTTCACCCCTCCACTTT	CASSLYPGLASPLHF
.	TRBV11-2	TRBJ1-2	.	TGTGCCAGCAGCCCGGACAAGCAGTATGGCTACACCTTC	CASSPDKQYGYTF
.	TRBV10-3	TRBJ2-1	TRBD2	TGTGCCATCAGTGAGCAGCGGGGGGGCACCTACAATGAGCAGTTCTTC	CAISEQRGGTYNEQFF
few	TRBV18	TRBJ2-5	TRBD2	TGTGCCAGCTCACCAGGTCAGAGCGGGAGATGGGAGACCCAGTACTTC	CASSPGQSGRWETQYF
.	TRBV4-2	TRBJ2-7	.	TGTGCCAGCAGCCAGGAAAGACAGTCTACCTACGAGCAGTACTTC	CASSQERQSTYEQYF
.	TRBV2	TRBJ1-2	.	TGTGCCAGCAGGACGGTTGGAGACTATGGCTACACCTTC	CASRTVGDYGYTF
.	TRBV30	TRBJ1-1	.	TGTGCCTGGATCCCAGGGTTTGTGAACACTGAAGCTTTCTTT	CAWIPGFVNTEAFF
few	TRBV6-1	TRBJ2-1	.	TGTGCCACTGGGAGCTCCTACAATGAGCAGTTCTTC	CATGSSYNEQFF
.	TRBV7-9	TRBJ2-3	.	TGTGCCAGCAGCTTAACAGGTGATACGCAGTATTTT	CASSLTGDTQYF
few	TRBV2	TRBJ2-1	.	TGTGCCAGCAGTACGTCCCGATACAATGAGCAGTTCTTC	CASSTSRYNEQFF
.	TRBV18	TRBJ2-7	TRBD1	TGTGCCAGCTCACCACCCTCAGGGGGACGTAACGAGCAGTACTTC	CASSPPSGGRNEQYF
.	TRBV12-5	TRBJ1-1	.	TGTGCTAGTGGTTTACCGGGGGGTGAAGCTTTCTTT	CASGLPGGEAFF
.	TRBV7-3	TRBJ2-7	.	TGTGCCAGCAGCTTATCCGGGACCCCGTCGCCGGAGCAGTACTTC	CASSLSGTPSPEQYF
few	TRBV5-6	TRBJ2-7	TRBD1	TGTGCCAGCAGCCGGGACAGGGGGCTGGACGAGCAGTACTTC	CASSRDRGLDEQYF
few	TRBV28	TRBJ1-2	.	TGTGCCAGCAGTTTCTCTTTCAGGGGACGTGGCTACACCTTC	CASSFSFRGRGYTF
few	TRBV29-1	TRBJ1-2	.	TGCAGCGTTGTCGTATCATCTACTCTTTATGGCTACACCTTC	CSVVVSSTLYGYTF
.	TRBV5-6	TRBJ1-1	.	TGTGCCAGCAGCGCCCAACGGGGGGAGGCTTTCTTT	CASSAQRGEAFF
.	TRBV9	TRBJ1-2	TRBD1	TGTGCCAGCAGCGCCGACAGGGGGTATGGCTACACCTTC	CASSADRGYGYTF
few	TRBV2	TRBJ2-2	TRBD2	TGTGCCAGCAAAGTCTCCAGCGGGAGTGTCGGGGAGCTGTTTTTT	CASKVSSGSVGELFF
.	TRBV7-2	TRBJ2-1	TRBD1	TGTGCCAGCAGCGATCGGACAGGGTACAATGAGCAGTTCTTC	CASSDRTGYNEQFF
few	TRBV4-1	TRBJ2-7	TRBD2	TGCGCCAGCAGCCGGACTAGTCCCTACGAGCAGTACTTC	CASSRTSPYEQYF
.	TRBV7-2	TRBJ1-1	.	TGTGCCAGCAGCTTATTTGCGGAGAACACTGAAGCTTTCTTT	CASSLFAENTEAFF
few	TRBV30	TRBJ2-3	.	TGTGCCTGGAGCGTCCGGGGGCGCGCCACAGATACGCAGTATTTT	CAWSVRGRATDTQYF
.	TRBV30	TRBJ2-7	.	TGTGCCTGGAGTGTACAGGGACACGAGCAGTACTTC	CAWSVQGHEQYF